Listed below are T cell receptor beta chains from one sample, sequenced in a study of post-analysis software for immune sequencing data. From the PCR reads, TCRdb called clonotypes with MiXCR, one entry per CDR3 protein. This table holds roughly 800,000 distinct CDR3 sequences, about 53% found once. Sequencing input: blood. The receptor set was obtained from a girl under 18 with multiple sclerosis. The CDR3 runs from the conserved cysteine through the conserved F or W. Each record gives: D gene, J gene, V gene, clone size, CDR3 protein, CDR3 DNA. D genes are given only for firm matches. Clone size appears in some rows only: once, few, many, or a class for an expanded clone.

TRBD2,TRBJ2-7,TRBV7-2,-,CASSQGLAGIDYEQYF,TGTGCCAGCAGCCAGGGACTAGCGGGAATTGACTACGAGCAGTACTTC
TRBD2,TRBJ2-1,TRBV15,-,CATSAPGTSGYNEQFF,TGTGCCACCAGCGCACCCGGGACTAGCGGGTATAATGAGCAGTTCTTC
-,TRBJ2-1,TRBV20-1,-,CSARRGDNEQFF,TGCAGTGCGCGAAGAGGGGACAATGAGCAGTTCTTC
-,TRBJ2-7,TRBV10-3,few,CAISEPGLTYEQYF,TGTGCCATCAGTGAGCCCGGGCTTACCTACGAGCAGTACTTC
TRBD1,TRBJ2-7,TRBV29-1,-,CSVAAPGTAYEQYF,TGCAGCGTTGCGGCCCCTGGGACAGCCTACGAGCAGTACTTC
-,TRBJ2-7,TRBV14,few,CASSHTGPRYEQYF,TGTGCCAGCAGCCACACGGGACCGCGCTACGAGCAGTACTTC
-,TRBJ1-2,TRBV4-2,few,CASSQEVALANYGYTF,TGTGCCAGCAGCCAAGAAGTAGCCCTCGCTAACTATGGCTACACCTTC
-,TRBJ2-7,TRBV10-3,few,CAISEAYEQYF,TGTGCCATCAGTGAGGCCTACGAGCAGTACTTC
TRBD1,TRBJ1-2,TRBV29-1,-,CSVEARDSNSNYGYTF,TGCAGCGTTGAAGCCCGGGACAGCAATTCTAACTATGGCTACACCTTC
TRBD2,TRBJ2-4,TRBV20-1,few,CSAVGGSAKNIQYF,TGCAGTGCTGTTGGCGGGAGCGCCAAAAACATTCAGTACTTC
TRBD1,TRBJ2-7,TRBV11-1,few,CASTKGQGMTYEQYF,TGTGCCAGCACAAAGGGACAGGGGATGACCTACGAGCAGTACTTC
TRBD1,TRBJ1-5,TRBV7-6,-,CASSLGDSPGQPQHF,TGTGCCAGCAGCTTAGGGGACAGCCCAGGGCAGCCCCAGCATTTT
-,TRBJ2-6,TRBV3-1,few,CASSQDTGVLTF,TGTGCCAGCAGCCAAGATACTGGGGTCCTGACTTTC
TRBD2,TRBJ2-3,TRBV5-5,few,CASSVGPSGSQADTQYF,TGTGCCAGCAGCGTGGGTCCCAGCGGGAGTCAGGCAGATACGCAGTATTTT
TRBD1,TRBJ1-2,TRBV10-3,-,CAIRTRDRGPGSYGYTF,TGTGCCATCAGAACCCGGGACAGGGGGCCGGGGAGCTATGGCTACACCTTC
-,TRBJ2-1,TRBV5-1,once,CASSLESSGGARDGQFF,TGCGCCAGCAGCTTGGAATCCTCGGGGGGCGCGAGGGATGGGCAGTTCTTC
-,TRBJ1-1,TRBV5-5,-,CASSYDLLTEAFF,TGTGCCAGCAGCTACGACCTTCTCACTGAAGCTTTCTTT
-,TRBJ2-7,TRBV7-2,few,CASSLWGQSSYEQYF,TGTGCCAGCAGCTTATGGGGACAAAGCTCCTACGAGCAGTACTTC
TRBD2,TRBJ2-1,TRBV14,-,CASSRPRLAGADEQFF,TGTGCCAGCAGCCGCCCTCGACTAGCGGGAGCTGATGAGCAGTTCTTC
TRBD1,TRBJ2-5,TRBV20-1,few,CSARSGGAGETQYF,TGCAGTGCTAGATCAGGGGGCGCGGGAGAGACCCAGTACTTC
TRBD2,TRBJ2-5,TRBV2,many,CASSEASGSKETQYF,TGTGCCAGCAGTGAGGCTAGCGGGAGTAAGGAGACCCAGTACTTC
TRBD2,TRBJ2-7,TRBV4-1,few,CASSQAGGTGEQYF,TGCGCCAGCAGCCAAGCGGGAGGGACCGGCGAGCAGTACTTC
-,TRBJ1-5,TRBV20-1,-,CSANQGVNQPQHF,TGCAGTGCGAACCAGGGCGTCAATCAGCCCCAGCATTTT
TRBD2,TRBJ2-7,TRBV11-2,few,CASSLGWEGPSSYEQYF,TGTGCCAGCAGCTTAGGATGGGAGGGTCCTAGCTCCTACGAGCAGTACTTC
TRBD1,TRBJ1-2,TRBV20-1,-,CSARDRQGSRGYYGYTF,TGCAGTGCTAGAGATCGACAGGGGTCTAGGGGATACTATGGCTACACCTTC
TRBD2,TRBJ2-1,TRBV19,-,CASSPLAGVPQFF,TGTGCCAGTAGTCCGCTAGCGGGAGTGCCTCAGTTCTTC
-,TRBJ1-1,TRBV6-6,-,CASSYSSQGGEDTEAFF,TGTGCCAGCAGTTACTCATCCCAGGGAGGGGAGGACACTGAAGCTTTCTTT
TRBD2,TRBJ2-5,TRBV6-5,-,CASSYASGIQETQYF,TGTGCCAGCAGTTACGCAAGCGGGATCCAAGAGACCCAGTACTTC
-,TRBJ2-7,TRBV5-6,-,CASSLVSERVYEQYF,TGTGCCAGCAGCTTGGTGTCGGAGCGTGTCTACGAGCAGTACTTC
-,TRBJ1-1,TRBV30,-,CAGTRGNTEAFF,TGTGCTGGAACCAGGGGGAACACTGAAGCTTTCTTT
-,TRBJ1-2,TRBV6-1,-,CASSPRDTSGYTF,TGTGCCAGCAGTCCCCGGGACACCTCTGGCTACACCTTC
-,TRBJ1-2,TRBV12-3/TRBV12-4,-,CASSLTGGKGYGYTF,TGTGCCAGCAGCCTGACAGGAGGGAAGGGTTATGGCTACACCTTC
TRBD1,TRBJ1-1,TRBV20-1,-,CSASLTGGNTEAFF,TGCAGTGCTAGCCTGACAGGGGGGAACACTGAAGCTTTCTTT
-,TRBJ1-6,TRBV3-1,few,CASSQDWQGGRNSPLHF,TGTGCCAGCAGCCAAGACTGGCAGGGCGGTCGTAATTCACCCCTCCACTTT
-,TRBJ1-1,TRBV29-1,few,CSVGRGYNTEAFF,TGCAGCGTGGGCCGGGGGTATAACACTGAAGCTTTCTTT
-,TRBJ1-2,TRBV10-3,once,CASRTQVIDYGYTF,TGTGCCAGCCGTACGCAGGTCATCGACTATGGCTACACCTTC
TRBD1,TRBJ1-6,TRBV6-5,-,CASSYTNRGLSSNSPLHF,TGTGCCAGCAGTTACACTAACAGGGGGCTGTCGAGCAATTCACCCCTCCACTTT
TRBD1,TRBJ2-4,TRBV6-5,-,CASAGRDRKNIQYF,TGTGCCAGCGCAGGTCGGGACAGAAAAAACATTCAGTACTTC
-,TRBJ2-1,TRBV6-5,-,CASSLASAGVNEQFF,TGTGCCAGCAGCCTAGCGTCGGCAGGAGTCAATGAGCAGTTCTTC
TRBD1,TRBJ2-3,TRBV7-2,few,CASSSATGDTQYF,TGTGCCAGCAGCTCAGCAACAGGGGACACGCAGTATTTT
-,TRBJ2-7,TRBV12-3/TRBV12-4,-,CASSLGARSGNEQYF,TGTGCCAGCAGTTTAGGGGCCAGATCGGGGAACGAGCAGTACTTC
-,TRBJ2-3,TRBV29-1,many,CSVAKTRTDTQYF,TGCAGCGTTGCCAAGACCCGTACGGATACGCAGTATTTT
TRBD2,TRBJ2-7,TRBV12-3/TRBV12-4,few,CASGTGRGEYF,TGTGCCAGCGGTACCGGGAGGGGCGAGTACTTC
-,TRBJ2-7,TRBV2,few,CASRAGRGDEQYF,TGTGCCAGCAGGGCGGGGCGAGGGGACGAGCAGTACTTC
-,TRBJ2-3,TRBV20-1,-,CSAPERVRADTQYF,TGCAGTGCTCCTGAGAGGGTTCGAGCAGATACGCAGTATTTT
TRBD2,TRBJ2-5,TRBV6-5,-,CASSVSGRRRETQYF,TGTGCCAGCAGCGTTAGCGGGAGGAGACGGGAGACCCAGTACTTC
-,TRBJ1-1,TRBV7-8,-,CASSLGFGGGRNTEAFF,TGTGCCAGCAGCTTAGGTTTTGGTGGCGGAAGGAACACTGAAGCTTTCTTT
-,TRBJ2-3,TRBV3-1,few,CASSQEVAGPWADTQYF,TGTGCCAGCAGCCAAGAAGTGGCGGGACCATGGGCAGATACGCAGTATTTT
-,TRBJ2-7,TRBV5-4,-,CASTLTGTYEQYF,TGTGCCAGCACCCTGACAGGAACCTACGAGCAGTACTTC